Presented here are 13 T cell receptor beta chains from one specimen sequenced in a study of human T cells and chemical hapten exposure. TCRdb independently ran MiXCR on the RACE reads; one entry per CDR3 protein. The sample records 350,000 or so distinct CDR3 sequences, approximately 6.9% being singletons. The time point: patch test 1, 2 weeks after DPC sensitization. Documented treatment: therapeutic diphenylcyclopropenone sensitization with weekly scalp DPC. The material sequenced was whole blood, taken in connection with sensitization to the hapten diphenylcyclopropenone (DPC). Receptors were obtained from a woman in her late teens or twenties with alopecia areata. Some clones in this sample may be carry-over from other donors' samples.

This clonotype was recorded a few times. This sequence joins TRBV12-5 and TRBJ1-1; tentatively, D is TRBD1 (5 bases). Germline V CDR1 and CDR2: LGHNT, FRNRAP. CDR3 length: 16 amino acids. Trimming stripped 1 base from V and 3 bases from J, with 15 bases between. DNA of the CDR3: TGTGCTAGTGGTTTGGACGGACGGCCGGGGGACACTGAAGCTTTCTTT. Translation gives CASGLDGRPGDTEAFF.

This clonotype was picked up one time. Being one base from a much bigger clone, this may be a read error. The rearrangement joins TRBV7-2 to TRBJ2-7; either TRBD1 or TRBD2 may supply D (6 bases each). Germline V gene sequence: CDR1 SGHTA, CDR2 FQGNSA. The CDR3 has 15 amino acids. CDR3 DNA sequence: TGTGCCAGCAGCTTAGAAGGGGGGCTGATTTACGAGCAGCACTTC. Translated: CASSLEGGLIYEQHF.

In nucleotides, the CDR3 is TGTGCCAGCAGTTCCTGGCAGGCGGGGAATGAAAAACTGTTTTTT. The encoded protein is CASSSWQAGNEKLFF. The rearrangement uses TRBV27 and TRBJ1-4, with D uncertain. The ends were cut back, 4 bases at V and 5 bases at J, with 14 bases in the middle. Germline V gene sequence: CDR1 MNHEY, CDR2 SMNVEV (reference sequence). This CDR3 comprises 15 residues.

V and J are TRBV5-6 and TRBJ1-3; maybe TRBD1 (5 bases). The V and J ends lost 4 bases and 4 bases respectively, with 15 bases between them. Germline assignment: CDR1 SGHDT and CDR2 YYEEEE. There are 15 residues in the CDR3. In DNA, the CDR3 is TGTGCCAGCAGCCGTGAAACAGGTTACGGAAACACCATATATTTT. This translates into CASSRETGYGNTIYF.

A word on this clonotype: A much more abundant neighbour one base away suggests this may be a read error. CDR3 DNA: TGTGCCAGCAGCGCGAGCTTGGCGGAGCCGAGCCAAGAGACCCAGTACTTC. It specifies CASSASLAEPSQETQYF. The chain carries TRBV9 and TRBJ2-5; D unresolved. V dropped 3 bases and J dropped 1 base, with 19 bases sitting between them. Germline loops: CDR1 SGDLS, CDR2 YYNGEE. The CDR3 consists of 17 residues.

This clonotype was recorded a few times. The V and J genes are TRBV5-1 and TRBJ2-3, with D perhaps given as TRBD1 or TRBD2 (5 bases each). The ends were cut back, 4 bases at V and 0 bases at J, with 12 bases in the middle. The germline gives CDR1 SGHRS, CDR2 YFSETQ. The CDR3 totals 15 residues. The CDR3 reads CASSRDGDSTDTQYF. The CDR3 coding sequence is TGCGCCAGCAGCCGGGATGGGGACAGCACAGATACGCAGTATTTT. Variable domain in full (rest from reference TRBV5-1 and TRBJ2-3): KAGVTQTPRYLIKTRGQQVTLSCSPISGHRSVSWYQQTPGQGLQFLFEYFSETQRNKGNFPGRFSGRQFSNSRSEMNVSTLELGDSALYLCASSRDGDSTDTQYFGPGTRLTVL.

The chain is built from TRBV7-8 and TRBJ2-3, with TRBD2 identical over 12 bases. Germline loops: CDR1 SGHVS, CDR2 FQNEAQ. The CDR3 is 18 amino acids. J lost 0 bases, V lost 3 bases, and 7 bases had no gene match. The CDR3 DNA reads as TGTGCCAGCAGCTTTCGACTAGCGGGGGCGACTAGCACAGATACGCAGTATTTT. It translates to CASSFRLAGATSTDTQYF. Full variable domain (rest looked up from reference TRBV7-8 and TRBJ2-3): GAGVSQSPRYKVAKRGQDVALRCDPISGHVSLFWYQQALGQGPEFLTYFQNEAQLDKSGLPSDRFFAERPEGSVSTLKIQRTQQEDSAVYLCASSFRLAGATSTDTQYFGPGTRLTVL.

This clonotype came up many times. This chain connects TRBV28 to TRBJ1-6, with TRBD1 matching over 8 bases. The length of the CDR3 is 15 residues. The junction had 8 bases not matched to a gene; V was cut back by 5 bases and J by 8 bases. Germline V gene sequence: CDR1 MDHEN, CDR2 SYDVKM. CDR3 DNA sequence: TGTGCCAGCAGTCCGAACAGGGGGATAGATTCACCCCTCCACTTT. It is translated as CASSPNRGIDSPLHF.

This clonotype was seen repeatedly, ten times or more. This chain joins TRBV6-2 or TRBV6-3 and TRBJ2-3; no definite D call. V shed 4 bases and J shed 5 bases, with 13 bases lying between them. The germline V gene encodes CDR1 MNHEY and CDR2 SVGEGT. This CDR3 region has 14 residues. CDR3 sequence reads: CASSFSATGDTQYF. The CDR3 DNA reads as TGTGCCAGCAGTTTCTCGGCGACCGGAGATACGCAGTATTTT.

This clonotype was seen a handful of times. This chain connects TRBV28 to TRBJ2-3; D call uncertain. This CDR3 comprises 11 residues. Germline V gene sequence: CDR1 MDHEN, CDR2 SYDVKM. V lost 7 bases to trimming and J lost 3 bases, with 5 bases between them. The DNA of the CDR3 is TGTGCCAGCAAGGAAACAGATACGCAGTATTTT. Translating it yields CASKETDTQYF.

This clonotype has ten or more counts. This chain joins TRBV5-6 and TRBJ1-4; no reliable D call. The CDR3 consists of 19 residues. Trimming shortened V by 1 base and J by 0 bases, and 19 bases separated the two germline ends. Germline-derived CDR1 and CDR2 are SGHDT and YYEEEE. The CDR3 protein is CASSLNLRPTSSTNEKLFF. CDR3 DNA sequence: TGTGCCAGCAGCTTGAATCTCCGACCGACCAGTTCAACTAATGAAAAACTGTTTTTT.

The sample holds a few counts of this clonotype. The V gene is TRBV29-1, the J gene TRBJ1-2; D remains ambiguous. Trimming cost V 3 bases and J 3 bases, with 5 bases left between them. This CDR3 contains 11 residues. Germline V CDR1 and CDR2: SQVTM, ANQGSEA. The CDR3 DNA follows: TGCAGCGTTGAGCGGTACTATGGCTACACCTTC. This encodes CSVERYYGYTF.

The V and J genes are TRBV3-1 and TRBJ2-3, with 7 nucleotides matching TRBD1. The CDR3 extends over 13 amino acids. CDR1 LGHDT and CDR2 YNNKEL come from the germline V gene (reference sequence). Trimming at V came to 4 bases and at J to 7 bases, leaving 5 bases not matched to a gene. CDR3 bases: TGTGCCAGCAGCCGCGGACAGGAGAATACGCAGTATTTT. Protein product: CASSRGQENTQYF.